The rows below give T cell receptor beta chains drawn from one sample of a study of blood T cell repertoires in COVID-19. TCRdb's copy holds only in-frame clones and misses some; the assay was immunoSEQ multiplex PCR. The sample lists 180,000 or so clones, about 85% seen once, with 9.8% in the top ten. The sample consisted of peripheral blood. The receptors were gathered from a woman over 75 with acute or convalescent COVID-19. CDR3s include the opening cysteine and the closing phenylalanine or tryptophan. D genes are given only for firm matches. Not all rows give a size; the values are once, few, many and, for expanded clones, a class.

J,V,size,D,DNA,CDR3
TRBJ2-7,TRBV3-1/TRBV3-2,few,TRBD1,TGTGCCAGCAGCCGGGGACAGGCCCCCTACGAGCAGTACTTC,CASSRGQAPYEQYF
TRBJ2-1,TRBV10-1,NA,TRBD2,TGCGCCAGCAGTGAGATTGCGGGAGGGCTCTACAATGAGCAGTTCTTC,CASSEIAGGLYNEQFF
TRBJ2-3,TRBV5-5,NA,NA,TGTGCCAGCAGCTTGGCCGGAGGGGGCCTGACAGATACGCAGTATTTT,CASSLAGGGLTDTQYF
TRBJ2-5,TRBV2,NA,TRBD2,TGTGCCAGCAGGGGACTAGCAAAGACCCAGTACTTC,CASRGLAKTQYF
TRBJ1-2,TRBV11-2,NA,NA,TGTGCCAGCAGCAAAATACCGGGACACTCTGGCTACACCTTC,CASSKIPGHSGYTF
TRBJ2-1,TRBV2,NA,TRBD2,TGTGCCAGCAGGGGACTAGCGGGGGGGCGTCGGCAGTTCTTC,CASRGLAGGRRQFF
TRBJ2-3,TRBV4-3,once,NA,TGCGCCAGCAGTCAAGGCACCAGGGGCACAGATACGCAGTATTTT,CASSQGTRGTDTQYF
TRBJ2-7,TRBV7-2,NA,NA,TGTGCCAGCAGCTTAGGGCAGGGGACCTACGAGCAGTACTTC,CASSLGQGTYEQYF
TRBJ1-1,TRBV7-9,NA,TRBD1,TGTGCCAGCAGCCCCTCGGGACAGGGGGTACTGAACACTGAAGCTTTCTTT,CASSPSGQGVLNTEAFF
TRBJ2-7,TRBV5-4,NA,TRBD1,TGTGCCAGCAGCTTGGTTGGGACAGACTTAACCTACGAGCAGTACTTC,CASSLVGTDLTYEQYF
TRBJ1-1,TRBV27,NA,TRBD1,TGTGCCAGCAGTCTCTATTCAACACAGGGGCCCACTGAAGCTTTCTTT,CASSLYSTQGPTEAFF
TRBJ2-1,TRBV30,NA,NA,TGTGCCAGCTCCAGGGTGAATGAGCAGTTCTTC,CASSRVNEQFF
TRBJ2-2,TRBV2,NA,TRBD2,TGTGCCAGCAGCCTGGGCGGGGGGAACACCGGGGAGCTGTTTTTT,CASSLGGGNTGELFF
TRBJ1-2,TRBV19,NA,TRBD1,TGTGCCAGTGCCAGGGGACAGGGGGTCGGTGGCTACACCTTC,CASARGQGVGGYTF
TRBJ1-1,TRBV7-9,few,NA,TGTGCCAGCAGCACACCAGGGAACACTGAAGCTTTCTTT,CASSTPGNTEAFF
TRBJ2-7,TRBV7-2,NA,NA,TGTGCCAGCAGCTTAGATAGCAATAACTACGAGCAGTACTTC,CASSLDSNNYEQYF
TRBJ2-1,TRBV10-3,few,NA,TGTGCCATCAGTGAGTCGTTTGTAGCCCCCAATGAGCAGTTCTTC,CAISESFVAPNEQFF
TRBJ2-5,TRBV5-6,once,NA,TGTGCCAGCAGCTTGGTAGGGGTCCAGTACTTC,CASSLVGVQYF
TRBJ1-2,TRBV11-2,NA,NA,TGTGCCAGCAGCTTCCGGGGGGGAGACGGCTACACCTTC,CASSFRGGDGYTF
TRBJ1-5,TRBV7-9,NA,NA,TGTGCCAGCGGACTGTGGGCTCAGCCCCAGCATTTT,CASGLWAQPQHF
TRBJ2-3,TRBV5-5,few,NA,TGTGCCAGCAGCTTGGCAGGACGGGGTAGCACAGATACGCAGTATTTT,CASSLAGRGSTDTQYF
TRBJ2-2,TRBV3-1/TRBV3-2,NA,TRBD2,TGTGCCAGCAGCCCGAATCTAGCGGGGGAAGCGAACACCGGGGAGCTGTTTTTT,CASSPNLAGEANTGELFF
TRBJ2-7,TRBV27,NA,NA,TGTGCCAGCAGTCAAACAGGGAGCTCCTACGAGCAGTACTTC,CASSQTGSSYEQYF
TRBJ2-1,TRBV6-2/TRBV6-3,NA,TRBD2,TGTGCCAGCAGTCGGAGCGGGGGAGCATACAATGAGCAGTTCTTC,CASSRSGGAYNEQFF
TRBJ1-1,TRBV7-9,NA,TRBD1,TGTGCCAGCAGCCGGACAGGGACGAACACTGAAGCTTTCTTT,CASSRTGTNTEAFF
TRBJ2-7,TRBV27,once,TRBD1,TGTGCCAGCAGTTCCGACAGGGCGGAGAGCTCCTACGAGCAGTACTTC,CASSSDRAESSYEQYF
TRBJ1-2,TRBV5-5,NA,NA,TGTGCCAGCAGCCCTGGGGCCTCTAAAAACTATGGCTACACCTTC,CASSPGASKNYGYTF
TRBJ2-5,TRBV30,NA,NA,TGTGCCTGGAGTGTGGTAAGAGGGAAAGAGACCCAGTACTTC,CAWSVVRGKETQYF
TRBJ1-1,TRBV30,NA,NA,TGTGCCTGGGAATCCGGGACACCCTGGACTGAAGCTTTCTTT,CAWESGTPWTEAFF
TRBJ1-1,TRBV7-8,NA,NA,TGTGCCAGCAGCTCCCCCGCGGGGGCGGGATTCACTGAAGCTTTCTTT,CASSSPAGAGFTEAFF
TRBJ1-1,TRBV7-2,NA,NA,TGTGCCAGCAGCTTACAGGGGCTCCAGAACACTGAAGCTTTCTTT,CASSLQGLQNTEAFF
TRBJ2-3,TRBV9,NA,TRBD2,TGTGCCAGCAGCATGACTAGCGGGGGGCGGGCAGATACGCAGTATTTT,CASSMTSGGRADTQYF
TRBJ1-3,TRBV5-1,NA,NA,TGCGCCAGCAGCTTGGGAGGCAGCCACTCTGGAAACACCATATATTTT,CASSLGGSHSGNTIYF
TRBJ1-1,TRBV29-1,NA,NA,TGCAGCGCCCCGGGTTACAACACTGAAGCTTTCTTT,CSAPGYNTEAFF
TRBJ1-2,TRBV6-2/TRBV6-3,NA,TRBD1,TGTGCCAGCAGTTGGGACAGGGGGAACTATGGCTACACCTTC,CASSWDRGNYGYTF
TRBJ2-5,TRBV5-1,NA,TRBD1,TGCGCCAGCAGCGAAGGACAGGGGACAATAGAGACCCAGTACTTC,CASSEGQGTIETQYF
TRBJ1-2,TRBV5-4,NA,NA,TGTGCCAGCAGCAACGAGGGTAGCGGCTACACCTTC,CASSNEGSGYTF
TRBJ1-1,TRBV10-1,NA,NA,TGCGCCAGCAGCGAAAGGACAGTGGGGACTGAAGCTTTCTTT,CASSERTVGTEAFF
TRBJ2-1,TRBV6-6,NA,NA,TGTGCCAGCAGCGAGCCTTACAATGAGCAGTTCTTC,CASSEPYNEQFF
TRBJ2-3,TRBV6-1,NA,NA,TGTGCCAGCAGTTTGGACAGAGATACGCAGTATTTT,CASSLDRDTQYF
TRBJ1-1,TRBV9,NA,NA,TGTGCCAGTGGGGACTCACGGGGGACTGAAGCTTTCTTT,CASGDSRGTEAFF
TRBJ2-3,TRBV19,NA,NA,TGTGCCAGTAGTATAGTTGGTGGCAGGTACACAGATACGCAGTATTTT,CASSIVGGRYTDTQYF
TRBJ2-3,TRBV29-1,NA,NA,TGCAGCGTTGATCCGAGGCGCGGGGATACGCAGTATTTT,CSVDPRRGDTQYF
TRBJ1-1,TRBV27,few,TRBD1,TGTGCCAGCATGACAGGGGGCAGGAACACTGAAGCTTTCTTT,CASMTGGRNTEAFF
TRBJ1-2,TRBV20-1,NA,NA,TGCAGTGCTACCACTAACTATGGCTACACCTTC,CSATTNYGYTF
TRBJ1-2,TRBV28,NA,TRBD1,TGTGCCAGCAGTGGGACAGCCAGTTTCGGGAACTATGGCTACACCTTC,CASSGTASFGNYGYTF
TRBJ2-1,TRBV29-1,NA,TRBD2,TGCAGCGTTCAACTAGCGGGAGCTGAAGGCAATGAGCAGTTCTTC,CSVQLAGAEGNEQFF
TRBJ2-1,TRBV27,once,TRBD2,TGTGCCAGCAGTTTATCGTTCACTAGCGGGGGGAATGAGCAGTTCTTC,CASSLSFTSGGNEQFF
TRBJ2-3,TRBV19,NA,NA,TGTGCCAGTAGTAGGACACCCCTAGGCCCAGATACGCAGTATTTT,CASSRTPLGPDTQYF
TRBJ2-1,TRBV6-6,NA,TRBD2,TGTGCCAGCAGCCCCCCGGGACTAGCAAATGAGCAGTTCTTC,CASSPPGLANEQFF
TRBJ2-2,TRBV5-1,NA,NA,TGCGCCAGCAGCCGAGACAGGGAGGACACCGGGGAGCTGTTTTTT,CASSRDREDTGELFF
TRBJ1-5,TRBV19,NA,NA,TGTGCCAGTAGTATAGAGGGAGAGGCGGGTCAGCCCCAGCATTTT,CASSIEGEAGQPQHF
TRBJ2-3,TRBV9,NA,NA,TGTGCCAGCAGCGTAGAAGGTAGCGCAAGCACAGATACGCAGTATTTT,CASSVEGSASTDTQYF
TRBJ1-2,TRBV10-3,NA,NA,TGTGCCATCAGTGACCCACTAGCCGGGGGGCCCTCTTATGGCTACACCTTC,CAISDPLAGGPSYGYTF
TRBJ2-7,TRBV6-5,NA,TRBD1,TGTGCCAGCAGCGGACGGGGACAGGGGTACGAGCAGTACTTC,CASSGRGQGYEQYF
TRBJ1-2,TRBV6-5,NA,TRBD1,TGTGCCAGCAGTTACTTCTCCTTTACAGGGGCCTATGGCTACACCTTC,CASSYFSFTGAYGYTF
TRBJ1-5,TRBV27,NA,TRBD1,TGTGCCAGCAGTCCCGACAGGGGCCCCCAGCCCCAGCATTTT,CASSPDRGPQPQHF